This T cell receptor beta chain was captured by sequencing in a study of HIV-infected patients and healthy controls. cDNA was made from about 500 ng RNA using alpha and beta constant primers. Using multiplexing indices, alpha and beta chain libraries were generated apart by chain-specific third strand synthesis. Each CDR3 protein gets one entry after TCRdb re-called the 5' RACE reads with MiXCR. The sample has 18,000 or so distinct CDR3 sequences, about 9.4% seen once. Whole blood was used without fractionation, so all unsorted peripheral T cells were included. This clonotype was seen only a few times. Its antigen is as yet unknown. V was shortened by 4 bases and J by 2 bases, with 13 bases between the two germline ends. The CDR3 contains 16 residues. CDR1 SGHRS and CDR2 YFSETQ come from the germline V gene. Whole-study findings and limits: Compared with controls, mean Gini indices were significantly raised in HIV-infected repertoires, possibly indicating oligoclonality.

Sequenced material: blood. The TCR was taken from an adult in good health. The chain joins TRBV5-1 to TRBJ2-6; tentative D call: TRBD2 (6 bases). The CDR3 nucleotides are TGCGCCAGCAGCCCGGAGGGGCCGGCTGGGGCCAACGTCCTGACTTTC. This gives the protein CASSPEGPAGANVLTF.